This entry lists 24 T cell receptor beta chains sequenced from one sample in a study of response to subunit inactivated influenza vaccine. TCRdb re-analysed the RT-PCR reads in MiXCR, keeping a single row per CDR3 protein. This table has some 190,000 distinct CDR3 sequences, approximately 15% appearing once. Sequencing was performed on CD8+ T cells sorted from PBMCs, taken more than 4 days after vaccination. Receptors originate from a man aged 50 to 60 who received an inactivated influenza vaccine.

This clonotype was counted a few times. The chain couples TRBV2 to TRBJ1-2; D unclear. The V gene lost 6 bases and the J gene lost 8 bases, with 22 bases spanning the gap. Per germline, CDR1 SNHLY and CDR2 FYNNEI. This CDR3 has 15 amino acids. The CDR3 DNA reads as TGTGCCAGCAGCCTCTTAGCATGGGTTAGCGACGGCTACACCTTC. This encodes CASSLLAWVSDGYTF.

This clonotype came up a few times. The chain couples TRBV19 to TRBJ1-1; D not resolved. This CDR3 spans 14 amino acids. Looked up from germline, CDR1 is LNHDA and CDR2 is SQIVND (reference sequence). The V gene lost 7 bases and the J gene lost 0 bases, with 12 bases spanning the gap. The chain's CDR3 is CASTLDWVNTEAFF. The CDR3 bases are TGTGCCAGTACCCTGGACTGGGTGAACACTGAAGCTTTCTTT. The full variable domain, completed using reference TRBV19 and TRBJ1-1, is DGGITQSPKYLFRKEGQNVTLSCEQNLNHDAMYWYRQDPGQGLRLIYYSQIVNDFQKGDIAEGYSVSREKKESFPLTVTSAQKNPTAFYLCASTLDWVNTEAFFGQGTRLTVV.

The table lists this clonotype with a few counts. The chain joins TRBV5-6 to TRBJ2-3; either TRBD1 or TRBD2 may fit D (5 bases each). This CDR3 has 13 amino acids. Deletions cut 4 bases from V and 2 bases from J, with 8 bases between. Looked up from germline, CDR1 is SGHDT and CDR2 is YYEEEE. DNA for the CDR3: TGTGCCAGCAGCATAGGGACCACAGATACGCAGTATTTT. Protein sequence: CASSIGTTDTQYF.

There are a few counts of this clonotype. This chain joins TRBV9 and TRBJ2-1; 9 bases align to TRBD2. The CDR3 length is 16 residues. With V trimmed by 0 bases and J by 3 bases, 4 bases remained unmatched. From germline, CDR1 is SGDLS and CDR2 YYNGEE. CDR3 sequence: CASSVGSSGDYNEQFF. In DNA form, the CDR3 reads TGTGCCAGCAGCGTAGGTTCTAGCGGGGACTACAATGAGCAGTTCTTC.

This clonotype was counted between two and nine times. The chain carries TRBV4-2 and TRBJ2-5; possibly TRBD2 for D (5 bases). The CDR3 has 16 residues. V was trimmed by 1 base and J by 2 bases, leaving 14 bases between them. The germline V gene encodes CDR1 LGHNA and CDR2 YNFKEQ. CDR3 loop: CASSQVYADSQETQYF. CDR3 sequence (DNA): TGTGCCAGCAGCCAAGTTTATGCGGACTCTCAAGAGACCCAGTACTTC.

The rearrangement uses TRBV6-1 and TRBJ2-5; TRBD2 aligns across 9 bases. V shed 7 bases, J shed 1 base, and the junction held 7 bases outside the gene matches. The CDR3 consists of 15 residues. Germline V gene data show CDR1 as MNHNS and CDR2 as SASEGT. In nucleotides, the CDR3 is TGTGCCAGCACCCGAGCGGGAGGATCCCAAGAGACCCAGTACTTC. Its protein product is CASTRAGGSQETQYF.

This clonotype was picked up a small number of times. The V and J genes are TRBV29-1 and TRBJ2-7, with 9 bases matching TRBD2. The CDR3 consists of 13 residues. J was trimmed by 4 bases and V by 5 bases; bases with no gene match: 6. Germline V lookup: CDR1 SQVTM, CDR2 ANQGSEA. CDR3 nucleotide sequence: TGCAGCGTTCTTAGCGGGAGAGGGTACGAGCAGTACTTC. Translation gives CSVLSGRGYEQYF.

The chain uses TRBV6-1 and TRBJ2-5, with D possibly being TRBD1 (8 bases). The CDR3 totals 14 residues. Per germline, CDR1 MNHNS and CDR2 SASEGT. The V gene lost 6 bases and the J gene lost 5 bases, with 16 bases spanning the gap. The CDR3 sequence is CASSSGTGGETQYF. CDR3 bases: TGTGCCAGCAGCAGCGGGACAGGCGGCGAGACCCAGTACTTC.

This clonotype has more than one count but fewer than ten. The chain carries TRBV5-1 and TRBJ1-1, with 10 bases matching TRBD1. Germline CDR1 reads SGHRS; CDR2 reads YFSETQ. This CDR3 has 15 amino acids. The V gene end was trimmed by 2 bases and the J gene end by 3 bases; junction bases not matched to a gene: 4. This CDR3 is CASSLTGTGDTEAFF. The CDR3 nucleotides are TGCGCCAGCAGCTTAACCGGGACAGGGGACACTGAAGCTTTCTTT.

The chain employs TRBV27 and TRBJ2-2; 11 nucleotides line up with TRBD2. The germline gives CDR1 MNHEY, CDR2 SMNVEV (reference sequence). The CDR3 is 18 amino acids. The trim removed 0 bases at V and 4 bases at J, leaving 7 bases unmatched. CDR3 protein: CASSLSASGRSRTGELFF. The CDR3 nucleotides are TGTGCCAGCAGTTTATCGGCTAGCGGGAGGAGTCGCACCGGGGAGCTGTTTTTT.

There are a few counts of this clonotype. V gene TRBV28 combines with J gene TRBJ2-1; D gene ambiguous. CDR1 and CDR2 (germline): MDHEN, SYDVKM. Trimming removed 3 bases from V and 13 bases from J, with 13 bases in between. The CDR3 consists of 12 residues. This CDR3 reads CASSFPGQTQFF. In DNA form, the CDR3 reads TGTGCCAGCAGTTTCCCCGGGCAGACACAGTTCTTC.

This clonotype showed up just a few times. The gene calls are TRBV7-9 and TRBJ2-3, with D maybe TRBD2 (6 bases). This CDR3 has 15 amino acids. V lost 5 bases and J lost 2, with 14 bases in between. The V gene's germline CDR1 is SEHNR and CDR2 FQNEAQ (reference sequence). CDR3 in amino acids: CASSPSGPITDTQYF. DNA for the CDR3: TGTGCCAGCAGCCCCAGCGGGCCAATCACAGATACGCAGTATTTT. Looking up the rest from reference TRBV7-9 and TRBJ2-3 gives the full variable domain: DTGVSQNPRHKITKRGQNVTFRCDPISEHNRLYWYRQTLGQGPEFLTYFQNEAQLEKSRLLSDRFSAERPKGSFSTLEIQRTEQGDSAMYLCASSPSGPITDTQYFGPGTRLTVL.

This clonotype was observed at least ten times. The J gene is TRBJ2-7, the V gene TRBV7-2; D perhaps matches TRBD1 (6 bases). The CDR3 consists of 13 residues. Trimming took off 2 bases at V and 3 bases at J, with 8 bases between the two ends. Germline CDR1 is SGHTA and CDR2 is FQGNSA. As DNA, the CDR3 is TGTGCCAGCAGCTTAAACAGGGTCTACGAGCAGTACTTC. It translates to CASSLNRVYEQYF.

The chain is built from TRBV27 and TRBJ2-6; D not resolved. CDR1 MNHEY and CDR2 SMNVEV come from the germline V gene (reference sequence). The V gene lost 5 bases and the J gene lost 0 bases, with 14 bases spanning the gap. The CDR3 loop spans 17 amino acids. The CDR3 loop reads CASSTPASPSGANVLTF. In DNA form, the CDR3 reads TGTGCCAGCAGTACACCCGCCAGCCCCTCTGGGGCCAACGTCCTGACTTTC.

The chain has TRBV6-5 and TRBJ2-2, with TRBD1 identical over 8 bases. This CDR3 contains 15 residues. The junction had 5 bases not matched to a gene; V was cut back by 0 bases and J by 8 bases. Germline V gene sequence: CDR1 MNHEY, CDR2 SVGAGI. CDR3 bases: TGTGCCAGCAGTTACTCCGGGACAGGCCGGGGGGAGCTGTTTTTT. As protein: CASSYSGTGRGELFF.

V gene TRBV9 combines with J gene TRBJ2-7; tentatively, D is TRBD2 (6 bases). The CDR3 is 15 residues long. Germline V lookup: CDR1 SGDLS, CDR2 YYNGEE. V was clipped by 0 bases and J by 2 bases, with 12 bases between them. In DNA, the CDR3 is TGTGCCAGCAGCGTAGCCGGGACTGGGCCCTACGAGCAGTACTTC. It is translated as CASSVAGTGPYEQYF.

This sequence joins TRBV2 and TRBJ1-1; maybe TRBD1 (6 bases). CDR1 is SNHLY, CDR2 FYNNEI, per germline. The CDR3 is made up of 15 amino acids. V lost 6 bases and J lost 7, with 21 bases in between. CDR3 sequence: CASRYGQSGFGEAFF. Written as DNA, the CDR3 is TGTGCCAGCAGGTATGGACAGTCGGGGTTCGGTGAAGCTTTCTTT.

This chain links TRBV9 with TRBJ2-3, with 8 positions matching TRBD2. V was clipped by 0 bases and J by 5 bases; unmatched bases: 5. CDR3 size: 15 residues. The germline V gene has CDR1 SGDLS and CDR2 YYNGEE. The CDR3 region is CASSVAGGSGDTQYF. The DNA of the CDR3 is TGTGCCAGCAGCGTAGCGGGAGGGAGTGGAGATACGCAGTATTTT.

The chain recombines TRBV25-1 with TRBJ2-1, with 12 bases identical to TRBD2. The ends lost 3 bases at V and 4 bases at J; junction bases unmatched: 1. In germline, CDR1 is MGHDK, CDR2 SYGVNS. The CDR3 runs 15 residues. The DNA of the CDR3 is TGTGCCAGCAGTGAGACTAGCGGGAGTTACAATGAGCAGTTCTTC. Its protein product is CASSETSGSYNEQFF.

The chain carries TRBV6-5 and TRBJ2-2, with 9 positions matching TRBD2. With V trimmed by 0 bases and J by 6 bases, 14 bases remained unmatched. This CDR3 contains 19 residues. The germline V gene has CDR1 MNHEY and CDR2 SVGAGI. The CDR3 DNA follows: TGTGCCAGCAGTTACTCGATGCGGCTAGCGGGGACCTTCGCCGGGGAGCTGTTTTTT. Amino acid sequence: CASSYSMRLAGTFAGELFF.

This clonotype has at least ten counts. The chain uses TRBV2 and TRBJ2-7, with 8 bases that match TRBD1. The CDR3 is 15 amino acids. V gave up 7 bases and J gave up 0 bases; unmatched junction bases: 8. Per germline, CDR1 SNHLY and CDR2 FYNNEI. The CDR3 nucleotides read TGTGCCAGCACTTACCCGGGACAGGTCTCCTACGAGCAGTACTTC. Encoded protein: CASTYPGQVSYEQYF.

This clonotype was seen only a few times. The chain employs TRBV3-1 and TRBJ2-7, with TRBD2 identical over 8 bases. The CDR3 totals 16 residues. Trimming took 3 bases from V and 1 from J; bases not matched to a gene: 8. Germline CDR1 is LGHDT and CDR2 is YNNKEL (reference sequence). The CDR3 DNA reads TGTGCCAGCAGCCAGGAACTAGCGGTGGCTTCCTACGAGCAGTACTTC. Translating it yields CASSQELAVASYEQYF.

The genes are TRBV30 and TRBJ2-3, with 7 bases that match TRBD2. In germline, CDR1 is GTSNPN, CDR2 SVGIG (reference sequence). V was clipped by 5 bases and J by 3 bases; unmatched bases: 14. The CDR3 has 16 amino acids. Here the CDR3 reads CAWEGVGRERTDTQYF. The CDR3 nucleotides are TGTGCCTGGGAGGGTGTTGGGCGGGAGAGAACAGATACGCAGTATTTT.

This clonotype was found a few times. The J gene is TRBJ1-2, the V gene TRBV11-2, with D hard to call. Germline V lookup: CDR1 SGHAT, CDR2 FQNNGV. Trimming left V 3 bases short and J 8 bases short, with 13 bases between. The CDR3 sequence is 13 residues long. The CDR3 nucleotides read TGTGCCAGCAGCTTCTGGGATTTCTTCGGCTACACCTTC. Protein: CASSFWDFFGYTF.